Listed below are T cell receptor beta chains from one sample, sequenced in a study of T cell repertoires in cytomegalovirus infection. TCRdb analysed the reads with MiXCR anew, one entry per CDR3 protein. The table has 200,000 or so distinct CDR3 sequences, 35% to 40% seen once; the top ten hold approximately 59%. These receptors' targets are unknown. The sequences come from CD8+ T cells from cultured PBMCs, collected from culture after CMV antigen stimulation. All receptors come from a human donor in good health (CMV status not recorded). Some clones in this sample may be carry-over from other donors' samples. Each CDR3 is given with its conserved first and last residue. D genes are given only for firm matches. Not all rows give a size; the values are once, few, many and, for expanded clones, a class.

>TRBJ1-1|NA|NA|TRBV19
TGTGCCAGTAGTCGAGCCCCCGGGAGCACTGAAGCTTTCTTT
CASSRAPGSTEAFF
>TRBJ2-5|NA|NA|TRBV28
TGTGCCAGCAGCCCTGAGAAGGCAGGGTACAAAGAGACCCAGTACTTC
CASSPEKAGYKETQYF
>TRBJ1-1|NA|few|TRBV11-2
TGTGCCAGCAGCTTAGACGACGCTGAAGCTTTCTTT
CASSLDDAEAFF
>TRBJ2-3|NA|many|TRBV6-5
TGTGCCAGCAGTTTCCCCGGGGGAGATACGCAGTATTTT
CASSFPGGDTQYF
>TRBJ2-1|NA|few|TRBV11-2
TGTGCCAGCAGCTTAGTAGGGTCGGATGAGCAGTTCTTC
CASSLVGSDEQFF
>TRBJ1-6|NA|NA|TRBV4-2
TGTGCCAGCAGCCAAGATATAAAAGGGGATTCACCCCTCCACTTT
CASSQDIKGDSPLHF
>TRBJ1-5|TRBD1|few|TRBV5-5
TGTGCCAGCAGCTTGAGGGACAGGGGGTACTTTAGCAATCAGCCCCAGCATTTT
CASSLRDRGYFSNQPQHF
>TRBJ2-2|NA|NA|TRBV6-4
TGTGCCAGCAGTGCACTGGCCCAGGGCGGGGAGCTGTTTTTT
CASSALAQGGELFF
>TRBJ2-7|TRBD2|NA|TRBV5-6
TGTGCCAGCAGCCTTAACCTTGGCGGGGGGACCTTTTACGAGCAGTACTTC
CASSLNLGGGTFYEQYF
>TRBJ2-6|TRBD1|NA|TRBV7-3
TGTGCCAGCAGCCCGACCGGGACAGGGGCCTCTGGGGCCAACGTCCTGACTTTC
CASSPTGTGASGANVLTF
>TRBJ2-1|TRBD2|NA|TRBV4-1
TGCGCCAGCAGCCAAGATCTGGCGGGAGGGCTAATTGTCCATGAGCAGTTCTTC
CASSQDLAGGLIVHEQFF
>TRBJ2-7|NA|many|TRBV5-4
TGTGCCAGCAGCTTGGTCTGGGGTGATTACTACGAGCAGTACTTC
CASSLVWGDYYEQYF
>TRBJ2-2|NA|many|TRBV6-1
TGTGCCAGCAGTCTCGAGGGGGGTTACACCGGGGAGCTGTTTTTT
CASSLEGGYTGELFF
>TRBJ2-7|NA|NA|TRBV6-6
TGTGCCAGCAGTTACTCTGGGGGTAACGAGCAGTACTTC
CASSYSGGNEQYF
>TRBJ2-1|TRBD2|NA|TRBV20-1
TGCAGTGCTGCCGGGGGGACCCACAATGAGCAGTTCTTC
CSAAGGTHNEQFF
>TRBJ2-2|TRBD1|few|TRBV7-2
TGTGCCAGCCTCGTTGGGACAGGGGTGTACACCGGGGAGCTGTTTTTT
CASLVGTGVYTGELFF
>TRBJ1-5|TRBD1|NA|TRBV20-1
TGCAGTGCTACCCGGACAGGGGGTGTCAATCAGCCCCAGCATTTT
CSATRTGGVNQPQHF
>TRBJ2-7|TRBD2|NA|TRBV20-1
TGCAGTGCTAGAGATGGGACTAGCGGGGGGCTACGCCCCTACGAGCAGTACTTC
CSARDGTSGGLRPYEQYF
>TRBJ1-5|NA|NA|TRBV2
TGTGCCAGCACGGGAGGATACAATCAGCCCCAGCATTTT
CASTGGYNQPQHF
>TRBJ2-7|TRBD2|NA|TRBV7-4
TGTGCCAGCAGCTTTTCCGAGACTAGCTTCCACGAGCAGTACTTC
CASSFSETSFHEQYF
>TRBJ2-3|TRBD1|NA|TRBV7-2
TGTGCCAGCAGCAGCCAGGGGGCAGGGCCCACAGATACGCAGTATTTT
CASSSQGAGPTDTQYF
>TRBJ2-7|NA|NA|TRBV29-1
TGCAGCGTTGTGTATAGCTCCTACGAGCAGTACTTC
CSVVYSSYEQYF
>TRBJ2-1|TRBD2|NA|TRBV6-1
TGTGCCAGCAGTGAAATAGGCGGGAGAGATTTCTACAGTGAGCAGTTCTTC
CASSEIGGRDFYSEQFF
>TRBJ2-7|TRBD2|once|TRBV7-6
TGTGCCAGCAGCTCCAGCCGACTAGCGGCTGTATACGAGCAGTACTTC
CASSSSRLAAVYEQYF
>TRBJ1-5|NA|few|TRBV12-3/TRBV12-4
TGTGCCAGCACTTTAGAGGGGTATAGCAATCAGCCCCAGCATTTT
CASTLEGYSNQPQHF
>TRBJ1-1|NA|NA|TRBV19
TGTGCCAGTACCCCACACTGGGGGGCCATGGGCACTGAAGCTTTCTTT
CASTPHWGAMGTEAFF
>TRBJ2-1|NA|many|TRBV7-6
TGTGCCAGCAGCCCGGACTACAATGAGCAGTTCTTC
CASSPDYNEQFF
>TRBJ1-1|TRBD1|once|TRBV4-2
TGTGCCAGCAGCCAGAGGTTGGCAGGGGGGCCTATGAACACTGAAGCTTTCTTT
CASSQRLAGGPMNTEAFF
>TRBJ2-7|NA|NA|TRBV4-1
TGCGCCAGCAGCCAAGATCGGGGAGAGGACGAGCAGTACTTC
CASSQDRGEDEQYF
>TRBJ2-3|TRBD1|NA|TRBV7-3
TGTGCCAGCAGCATCACAGGGGGTCCTAGCACAGATACGCAGTATTTT
CASSITGGPSTDTQYF
>TRBJ2-7|TRBD2|NA|TRBV7-8
TGTGCCAGCAGTACCGCGAGCGGGGCCTACGAGCAGTACTTC
CASSTASGAYEQYF
>TRBJ2-3|NA|NA|TRBV7-6
TGTGCCAGCAGCCCAGCGGGGTCGGGGACAGAGACGACGTATTTT
CASSPAGSGTETTYF
>TRBJ2-1|TRBD2|NA|TRBV29-1
TGCAGCGTTGAGGGACTAAGACTCGCGGGAGTTTACAATGAGCAGTTCTTC
CSVEGLRLAGVYNEQFF
>TRBJ2-1|TRBD1|NA|TRBV29-1
TGCAGCGTTGGTCCAGGGACAGGGGGTGAGCAGTTCTTC
CSVGPGTGGEQFF
>TRBJ1-4|NA|NA|TRBV6-1
TGTGCCAGCAGTTATGGCAGCCGAAATGAAAAACTGTTTTTT
CASSYGSRNEKLFF
>TRBJ2-7|NA|few|TRBV6-5
TGTGCCAGCAGTTACGAGGGAGAGGGGGTATACGAGCAGTACTTC
CASSYEGEGVYEQYF
>TRBJ2-1|TRBD2|NA|TRBV7-8
TGTGCCAGCAGCCTGGGACTAGCGGGGGGCGACACTAACAATGAGCAGTTCTTC
CASSLGLAGGDTNNEQFF
>TRBJ2-1|TRBD2|once|TRBV6-1
TGTGCCAGCAGCCAAATAGCGGGAGACGACTACAATGAGCAGTTCTTC
CASSQIAGDDYNEQFF
>TRBJ2-1|TRBD2|once|TRBV7-8
TGTGCCAGCAGCTCGGGACTAGCGGGAGTTTGGGATGAGCAGTTCTTC
CASSSGLAGVWDEQFF
>TRBJ2-7|TRBD2|NA|TRBV11-2
TGTGCCAGCAGCGCAGCCGGAGGACTAGCGGACGAGCAGTACTTC
CASSAAGGLADEQYF
>TRBJ2-5|NA|NA|TRBV7-9
TGTGCCAGCAGCTCCTCTTACAGGGATTGGGAGACCCAGTACTTC
CASSSSYRDWETQYF
>TRBJ1-1|TRBD1|NA|TRBV7-6
TGTGCCAGCAGCACAGGGGGCGCGGAAGCTTTCTTT
CASSTGGAEAFF
>TRBJ2-1|NA|few|TRBV12-3/TRBV12-4
TGTGCCAGCAGTTCCGGGGAGCAGTTCTTC
CASSSGEQFF
>TRBJ2-1|NA|NA|TRBV2
TGTGCCAGCAGTGAGTTTACAGTGCCATACAATGAGCAGTTCTTC
CASSEFTVPYNEQFF
>TRBJ2-1|NA|NA|TRBV3-1
TGTGCCAGCAGCCCCCATTCGTCGCGCTCCAATGAGCAGTTCTTC
CASSPHSSRSNEQFF
>TRBJ2-3|TRBD2|NA|TRBV6-1
TGTGCCAGCAGTCCCCAGCGGGGCCGCACAGATACGCAGTATTTT
CASSPQRGRTDTQYF
>TRBJ2-1|TRBD2|NA|TRBV4-1
TGCGCAAGCAGCTATCGGACTAGCGGGATCAACAATGAGCCGTTCTTC
CASSYRTSGINNEPFF
>TRBJ2-7|NA|NA|TRBV29-1
TGCAGCACCAGGGGGGACTACGAGCAGTACTTC
CSTRGDYEQYF
>TRBJ2-4|NA|NA|TRBV28
TGTGCCAGCAGTTTGACACTAGTGGACATTCAGTACTTC
CASSLTLVDIQYF
>TRBJ2-3|TRBD2|few|TRBV28
TGTGCCAGCGAGACCCCGGGACTAGCGGGGGGGCCCCCTAATTTTTTATCAGATACGCAGTATTTT
CASETPGLAGGPPNFLSDTQYF
>TRBJ1-2|NA|few|TRBV2
TGTGCCAGCAGCCCTGGGGAGGGATCCGGCTACACCTTC
CASSPGEGSGYTF
>TRBJ2-3|NA|NA|TRBV6-2/TRBV6-3
TGTGCCAGCAGTTACGAGGGGGGCGGCACAGATACGCAGTATTTT
CASSYEGGGTDTQYF
>TRBJ2-5|NA|NA|TRBV6-6
TGTGCCAGCAGTTACTCAATGGGGTCCGAGGAAGAGACCCAGTACTTC
CASSYSMGSEEETQYF
>TRBJ1-1|NA|NA|TRBV11-2
TGTGCCAGCAGCCCTCGGTGGGCAGGGGAGCCGTTAGATGAAGCTTTCTTT
CASSPRWAGEPLDEAFF
>TRBJ2-1|TRBD2|NA|TRBV27
TGTGCCAGCAGTTTAAGACTAGCATCTCCCAATGAGCAGTTCTTC
CASSLRLASPNEQFF
>TRBJ2-3|TRBD2|few|TRBV7-9
TGTGCCAGCAGCTACCGACTAGCGGGGGCAGATACGCAGTATTTT
CASSYRLAGADTQYF
>TRBJ2-2|TRBD1|NA|TRBV11-3
TGTGCCAGCAGCTTAGAAAGGACAGGGATCACCGGGGAGCTGTTTTTT
CASSLERTGITGELFF
>TRBJ1-1|NA|NA|TRBV20-1
TGCAGTGCCCCTGGCCGGGGTGCGAACACTGAAGCTTTCTTT
CSAPGRGANTEAFF
>TRBJ1-3|NA|NA|TRBV6-6
TGTGCCAGCAGTTACGAGCGAATCGGAAACACCATATATTTT
CASSYERIGNTIYF
>TRBJ2-1|TRBD1|many|TRBV7-8
TGTGCCAGCAGCTTAGGGACAGGTGTACCTCTAACTGAGCAGTTCTTC
CASSLGTGVPLTEQFF